A single sample is the source of the 22 T cell receptor beta chains below, sequenced in a study of graft-versus-host responses after intestinal transplantation. The starting material, graft tissue, was processed to release intraepithelial and lamina propria lymphocytes. Clones were sequenced by immunoSEQ multiplex PCR, and TCRdb holds only the in-frame ones, with some missing. The sample has over 60,000 clones, about nine tenths seen once; the top ten hold over 1.5%. The sample consisted of ileum tissue, taken 350 to 400 days after transplant. These receptors came from a human patient who received an intestinal transplant, so some T cells may come from the graft donor.

This chain links TRBV28 with TRBJ2-5, with D possibly being TRBD1 (5 bases). This CDR3 has 15 residues. V was clipped by 3 bases and J by 5 bases, with 16 bases between them. Germline-derived CDR1 and CDR2 are MDHEN and SYDVKM. The chain's CDR3 is CASSFVGVQGETQYF. CDR3 bases: TGTGCCAGCAGTTTTGTAGGGGTCCAAGGGGAGACCCAGTACTTC.

The chain links TRBV4-1 to TRBJ2-7; D is unclear. Trimming took 0 bases from V and 2 from J, leaving 5 bases between them. CDR1 and CDR2 from the germline V gene are MGHRA and YSYEKL. CDR3 size: 13 residues. This chain's CDR3 is CASSQEDAYEQYF. The DNA for the CDR3 is TGCGCCAGCAGCCAAGAGGACGCCTACGAGCAGTACTTC.

This clone was seen just once. The chain employs TRBV11-2 and TRBJ2-5, with 7 bases fitting TRBD2. Per germline, CDR1 SGHAT and CDR2 FQNNGV. The V segment lost 1 base and the J segment 7 bases; nucleotides outside the gene matches: 6. The CDR3 runs to 14 residues. The CDR3 loop is CASSLVLGEGTQYF. CDR3 in DNA: TGTGCCAGCAGCTTAGTTTTGGGGGAGGGGACCCAGTACTTC.

The chain has TRBV30 and TRBJ2-7; 9 nucleotides match TRBD1. V lost 1 base, J lost 6 bases, and 4 bases stayed unmatched. The germline gives CDR1 GTSNPN, CDR2 SVGIG (reference sequence). The CDR3 has 13 residues. The CDR3: CAWSAQGASEQYF. CDR3 bases: TGTGCCTGGAGTGCACAGGGGGCATCCGAGCAGTACTTC.

The chain links TRBV6-5 to TRBJ2-7, with D perhaps matching TRBD1 or TRBD2 (5 bases each). Looked up from germline, CDR1 is MNHEY and CDR2 is SVGAGI. V was clipped by 5 bases and J by 0 bases, with 11 bases between them. The CDR3 contains 14 residues. The CDR3 region has the DNA TGTGCCAGCAGTCCCATGGGGGACTCCTACGAGCAGTACTTC. This encodes CASSPMGDSYEQYF.

The rearrangement uses TRBV7-3 and TRBJ1-4; the match to TRBD1 covers 9 bases. Germline-derived CDR1 and CDR2 are SGHTA and FQGTGA. The CDR3 has 18 residues. V lost 3 bases, J lost 0 bases, and 8 bases stayed unmatched. DNA of the CDR3: TGTGCCAGCAGCTTTGGACAGGGGTTTGTGGCAACTAATGAAAAACTGTTTTTT. Amino acids: CASSFGQGFVATNEKLFF.

V is TRBV10-2 and J is TRBJ1-1; a weak D match, TRBD1 (6 bases). The V and J ends lost 3 bases and 5 bases respectively, with 7 bases between them. The CDR3 extends over 12 amino acids. CDR1 WSHSY and CDR2 SAAADI come from the germline V gene. CDR3 amino acids: CASSDRGTEAFF. CDR3 DNA sequence: TGCGCCAGCAGTGACAGGGGAACTGAAGCTTTCTTT.

The chain has TRBV2 and TRBJ2-4; D is undetermined. The CDR3 consists of 14 residues. V gave up 2 bases and J gave up 1 base, with 6 bases separating them. Germline V gene data show CDR1 as SNHLY and CDR2 as FYNNEI. The CDR3, as DNA: TGTGCCAGCAGTGAACAAGGGGCCAAAAACATTCAGTACTTC. Protein product: CASSEQGAKNIQYF.

This clone appeared a few times. This chain joins TRBV7-9 and TRBJ2-7; possibly TRBD2 for D (7 bases). Trimming shortened V by 3 bases and J by 5 bases, and 17 bases separated the two germline ends. Germline CDR1 SEHNR, CDR2 FQNEAQ (reference sequence). This CDR3 comprises 15 residues. The CDR3 region has the DNA TGTGCCAGCAGCTTGCGCGGGGGCGGAAACCACGAGCAGTACTTC. Translating it yields CASSLRGGGNHEQYF.

The table lists this clone with a few counts. This chain connects TRBV5-6 to TRBJ2-2; D may be TRBD1 (6 bases). The CDR3 has 16 amino acids. Germline values: CDR1 SGHDT, CDR2 YYEEEE. V was cut by 0 bases and J by 5 bases, with 14 bases left in between. The CDR3 is CASSLDGGLGTGELFF. As DNA, the CDR3 is TGTGCCAGCAGCTTGGATGGGGGCTTGGGGACCGGGGAGCTGTTTTTT.

V is TRBV6-1 and J is TRBJ1-5; 8 bases are a match to TRBD1. This CDR3 comprises 16 residues. Trimming cost V 2 bases and J 6 bases; bases outside gene matches: 9. The germline gives CDR1 MNHNS, CDR2 SASEGT. DNA of the CDR3: TGTGCCAGCAGTGAACAGGGTAGGACAGGGACTCAGCCCCAGCATTTT. It encodes CASSEQGRTGTQPQHF.

The chain combines TRBV4-1 with TRBJ2-7, with 9 bases lining up with TRBD1. Germline V lookup: CDR1 MGHRA, CDR2 YSYEKL. J gave up 3 bases and V 1 base, and 7 bases lay outside the gene matches. CDR3 length equals 16 residues. CDR3 bases: TGCGCCAGCAGCCAAGCTGGGACAGGGTTTGTCTACGAGCAGTACTTC. Translated, it gives CASSQAGTGFVYEQYF.

This chain links TRBV5-6 with TRBJ1-1, with D uncertain. The CDR3 sequence is 12 residues long. The germline gives CDR1 SGHDT, CDR2 YYEEEE. The V end was cut by 0 bases, the J end by 5 bases, with 5 bases between. The CDR3 is CASSLEGTEAFF. Written as DNA, the CDR3 is TGTGCCAGCAGCTTGGAGGGAACTGAAGCTTTCTTT.

The V and J genes are TRBV2 and TRBJ2-1, with 9 bases matching TRBD2. After removal of 3 bases from V and 7 bases from J, the junction contained 7 bases not matched to a gene. This CDR3 contains 15 residues. The germline V gene encodes CDR1 SNHLY and CDR2 FYNNEI. This chain's CDR3 is CASSEGLAGRNEQFF. The DNA of the CDR3 is TGTGCCAGCAGTGAGGGCCTAGCGGGAAGAAATGAGCAGTTCTTC.

This chain joins TRBV6-5 and TRBJ2-5, with 9 bases identical to TRBD2. Germline CDR1 is MNHEY and CDR2 is SVGAGI. V lost 4 bases, J lost 4 bases, and 7 bases stayed unmatched. The CDR3 spans 15 residues. The CDR3 spells CASSSGLAGRETQYF. In DNA form, the CDR3 reads TGTGCCAGCAGTTCAGGCCTAGCGGGACGAGAGACCCAGTACTTC.

This chain joins TRBV11-3 and TRBJ2-7; either TRBD1 or TRBD2 may fit D (5 bases each). Germline-derived CDR1 and CDR2 are SGHNT and YENEEA. The germline V and J ends were trimmed by 5 bases and 0 bases, with 17 bases remaining between them. The CDR3 loop spans 16 amino acids. CDR3 nucleotide sequence: TGTGCCAGCAGCGCGGGTGGGGCCTTCTCCTCCTACGAGCAGTACTTC. This translates into CASSAGGAFSSYEQYF.

This rearrangement joins TRBV6-6 to TRBJ1-2; tentatively, D is TRBD1 (5 bases). V lost 2 bases, J lost 4 bases, and 8 bases lay in between. This CDR3 has 13 residues. Germline V gene data show CDR1 as MNHNY and CDR2 as SVGAGI (reference sequence). CDR3 protein: CASSYVQGYGYTF. As DNA, the CDR3 is TGTGCCAGCAGTTACGTCCAGGGCTATGGCTACACCTTC.

The DNA of the CDR3 is TGTGCCAGCAGCTTAGTTGGGACAGGGTACACCGGGGAGCTGTTTTTT. It codes for CASSLVGTGYTGELFF. This chain joins TRBV11-2 and TRBJ2-2; 9 bases are a match to TRBD1. The CDR3 sequence is 16 residues long. Germline CDR1 SGHAT, CDR2 FQNNGV. The trim removed 1 base at V and 3 bases at J, leaving 3 bases unmatched. Variable domain in full (rest from reference TRBV11-2 and TRBJ2-2): EAGVAQSPRYKIIEKRQSVAFWCNPISGHATLYWYQQILGQGPKLLIQFQNNGVVDDSQLPKDRFSAERLKGVDSTLKIQPAKLEDSAVYLCASSLVGTGYTGELFFGEGSRLTVL.

This clone is a singleton in its sample. The rearrangement uses TRBV27 and TRBJ1-2, with TRBD1 matching over 10 bases. Trimming at V came to 3 bases and at J to 7 bases, leaving 5 bases not matched to a gene. Germline CDR1 and CDR2: MNHEY and SMNVEV (reference sequence). The CDR3 contains 14 residues. The CDR3 DNA reads as TGTGCCAGCAGTTTCGACAGGGGGCCGGGTGGCTACACCTTC. This encodes CASSFDRGPGGYTF.

The genes are TRBV7-9 and TRBJ2-7; TRBD1 matches 8 bases. The ends lost 5 bases at V and 7 bases at J; junction bases unmatched: 16. The germline V gene has CDR1 SEHNR and CDR2 FQNEAQ (reference sequence). CDR3 length: 16 amino acids. The CDR3 nucleotides read TGTGCCAGCAGCCGTACAGGGGGAGCCTTCACGCGGGAGCAGTACTTC. Residues: CASSRTGGAFTREQYF. The complete variable domain, with remaining parts taken from reference TRBV7-9 and TRBJ2-7, reads DTGVSQNPRHKITKRGQNVTFRCDPISEHNRLYWYRQTLGQGPEFLTYFQNEAQLEKSRLLSDRFSAERPKGSFSTLEIQRTEQGDSAMYLCASSRTGGAFTREQYFGPGTRLTVT.

The chain uses TRBV12-5 and TRBJ1-1, with D hard to call. The V and J ends lost 0 bases and 3 bases respectively, with 20 bases between them. Germline CDR1 LGHNT, CDR2 FRNRAP. CDR3 size: 18 residues. CDR3 sequence: CASGLVIGRRVKDTEAFF. CDR3 DNA sequence: TGTGCTAGTGGTTTGGTAATCGGCAGGAGGGTAAAGGACACTGAAGCTTTCTTT.

The chain links TRBV27 to TRBJ2-5; a possible D gene is TRBD1 (5 bases). The closer fit of TRBJ2-7 to the DNA end suggests the J call may be wrong. Germline-derived CDR1 and CDR2 are MNHEY and SMNVEV (reference sequence). The CDR3 contains 13 residues. DNA for the CDR3: TGTGCCAGCAGTTGGAAGGGGCCCTACGAGCAGTACTTC. It yields the protein CASSWKGPYEQYF.